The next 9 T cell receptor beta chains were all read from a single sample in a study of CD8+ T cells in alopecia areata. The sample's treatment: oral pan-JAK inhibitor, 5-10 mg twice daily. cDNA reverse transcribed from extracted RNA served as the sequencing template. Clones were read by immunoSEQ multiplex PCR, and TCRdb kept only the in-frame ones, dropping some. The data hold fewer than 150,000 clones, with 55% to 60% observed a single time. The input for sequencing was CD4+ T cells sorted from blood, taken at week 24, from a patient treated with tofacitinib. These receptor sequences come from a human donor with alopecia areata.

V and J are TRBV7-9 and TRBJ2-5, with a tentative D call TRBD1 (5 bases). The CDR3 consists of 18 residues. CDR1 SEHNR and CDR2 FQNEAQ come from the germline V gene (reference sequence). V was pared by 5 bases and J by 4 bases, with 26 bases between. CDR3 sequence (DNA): TGTGCCAGCAGCCAAGGGGCTGGCAGGTCAACGCTCCGAGAGACCCAGTACTTC. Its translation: CASSQGAGRSTLRETQYF.

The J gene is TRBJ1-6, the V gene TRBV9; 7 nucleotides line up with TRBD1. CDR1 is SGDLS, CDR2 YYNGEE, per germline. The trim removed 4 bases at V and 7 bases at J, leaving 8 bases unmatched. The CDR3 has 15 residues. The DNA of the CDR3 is TGTGCCAGCAGCCTAAACAGGGGAGGCAATTCACCCCTCCACTTT. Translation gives CASSLNRGGNSPLHF.

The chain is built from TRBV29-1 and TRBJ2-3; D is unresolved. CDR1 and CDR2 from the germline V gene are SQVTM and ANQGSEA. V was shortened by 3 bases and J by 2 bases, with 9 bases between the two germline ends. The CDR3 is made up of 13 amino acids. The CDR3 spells CSVDRQNTDTQYF. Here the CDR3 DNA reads TGCAGCGTTGATCGGCAAAACACAGATACGCAGTATTTT.

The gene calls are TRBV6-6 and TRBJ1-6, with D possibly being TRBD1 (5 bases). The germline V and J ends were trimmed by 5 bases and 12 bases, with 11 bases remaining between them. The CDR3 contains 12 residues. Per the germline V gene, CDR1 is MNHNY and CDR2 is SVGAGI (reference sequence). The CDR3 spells CASSRDGGPLHF. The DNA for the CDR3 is TGTGCCAGCAGTCGGGACGGAGGACCCCTCCACTTT.

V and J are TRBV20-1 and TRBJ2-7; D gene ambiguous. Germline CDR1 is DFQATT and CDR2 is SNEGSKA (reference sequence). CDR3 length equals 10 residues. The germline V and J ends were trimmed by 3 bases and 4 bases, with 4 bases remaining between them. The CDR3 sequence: CSARGYEQYF. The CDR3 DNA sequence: TGCAGTGCTAGGGGGTACGAGCAGTACTTC.

The CDR3 loop is CSIAQGPGNTIYF. The CDR3 DNA reads TGCAGCATAGCGCAGGGTCCTGGAAACACCATATATTTT. The V gene is TRBV29-1, the J gene TRBJ1-3; maybe TRBD1 (5 bases). Deletions cut 8 bases from V and 2 bases from J, with 13 bases between. Germline loops: CDR1 SQVTM, CDR2 ANQGSEA. The CDR3 length is 13 residues.

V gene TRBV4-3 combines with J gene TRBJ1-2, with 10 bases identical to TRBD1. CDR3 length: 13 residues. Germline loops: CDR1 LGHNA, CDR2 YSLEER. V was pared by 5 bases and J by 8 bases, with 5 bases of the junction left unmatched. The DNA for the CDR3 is TGCGCCAGCAGCTCCCAGACAGGGGGCGGCTACACCTTC. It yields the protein CASSSQTGGGYTF.

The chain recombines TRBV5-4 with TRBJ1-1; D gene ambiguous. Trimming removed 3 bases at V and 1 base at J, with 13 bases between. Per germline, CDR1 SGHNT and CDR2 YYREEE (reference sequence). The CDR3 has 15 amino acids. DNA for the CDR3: TGTGCCAGCAGCTCCGACCTTACAGCGAACACTGAAGCTTTCTTT. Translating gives CASSSDLTANTEAFF.

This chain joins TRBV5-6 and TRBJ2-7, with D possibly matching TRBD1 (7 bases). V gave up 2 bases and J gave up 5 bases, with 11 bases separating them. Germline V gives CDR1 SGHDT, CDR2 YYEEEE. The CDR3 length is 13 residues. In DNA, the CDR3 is TGTGCCAGCAGCTTCGACAGGGAGGACGAGCAGTACTTC. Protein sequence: CASSFDREDEQYF.